This paragraph covers one T cell receptor beta chain sequence. Looked up from germline, CDR1 is MGHRA and CDR2 is YSYEKL. The CDR3 runs 16 residues. Trimming at V came to 0 bases and at J to 3 bases, leaving 6 bases not matched to a gene. The data derive from a study of blood T cell repertoires in COVID-19. Study-level information: Both acute and convalescent COVID-19 samples were obtained from the United States, Italy and Spain. In each case, the material was cDNA or gDNA derived from T cells, B-cell-depleted T cells, or PBMCs.

In the study's own analysis: Reference gene primer amplification yielded estimated nucleated cell counts. TCRdb's table, derived via immunoSEQ multiplex PCR, lists solely in-frame clones and lacks some. The D gene and trimming were derived from the DNA, and the V and J assignments and clone size from that table. The sample has approximately 410,000 clones, more than 80% seen once; the top ten hold 1.4% to 1.5%. V is TRBV4-1 and J is TRBJ2-3; 7 nucleotides match TRBD2. The sequenced material came from peripheral blood. The clonotype originates from a woman in her twenties or thirties with active or convalescent COVID-19. CDR3 amino acids: CASSQESSGRTDTQYF. Written as DNA, the CDR3 is TGCGCCAGCAGCCAAGAGTCTAGCGGCAGGACAGATACGCAGTATTTT.